This TCR beta chain was sequenced for a study of T cell responses to AZD1222 COVID-19 vaccine (dated by TCRdb to the early 2020s). Concerning the study at large: AZD1222 recipients given second doses at about 4 weeks or at about 12 weeks were pooled, since spike-specific TCR depth and breadth were not found to differ between the two schedules. A total of about 230 trial participants underwent TCR sequencing, of whom about 210 received two doses of AZD1222 and around 26 received two doses of the MenACWY control vaccine. Trial participants were enrolled by age into 18-55, 56-69 and 70-plus year subgroups, with about 150, 27 and 61 TCR-sequenced participants respectively.

The CDR3 regions of human TCRbeta chains were subjected to immunosequencing. As for how the authors treated the data: TCRs in the repertoires were matched against a reference library of SARS-CoV-2-specific TCRs that had been generated with the MIRA antigen-specificity platform. Breadth was defined as the fraction of unique TCRs that were SARS-CoV-2-associated, and depth was defined as the fraction of total T cells that were SARS-CoV-2-associated. Using the MIRA data, each spike-specific TCR was assigned both to the spike region to which the TCR was reactive and to a CD4 or CD8 class. Log10-transformed breadth and depth values were compared by one-way ANOVA with Sidak's multiple comparisons tests. TCRdb stores this immuneACCESS table with in-frame sequences only. Part of the clones is absent; in the studies checked, under half of the shortfall reflects unresolved V genes, and no reason is known for the rest. V, J and clone size were drawn from that table, and D and trimming were deduced from the DNA. The sample includes about 110,000 clones, with 70% to 90% observed a single time. 6.2% of the sample is taken by the ten largest.

The sample's time point label, decoded: baseline before first vaccination. Vaccinee samples were obtained from the UK trials COV001 and COV002, which included a single-blind randomized controlled phase 2/3 trial of AZD1222 (ChAdOx1 nCoV-19) in healthy adults. For TCRbeta chain sequencing, PBMC samples from trial participants were taken at day 0 and at day 28 after the second dose. This clone was detected only once. Its antigen remains undetermined. Sequence at one end of the junction differs from germline and may be a read error. What the study reported, not specific to this receptor: Participants were mostly white British, with more females than males. The authors suggested clonal diversity may have been underestimated. Vaccine-associated CD4 TCRs spanned the whole spike protein, with dominant responses in regions 160-218 and 743-854. Reportedly, close to half of the unique spike-specific TCRs recognized epitopes lying outside the regions that are mutated in the B.1.351 and B.1.1.7 variants. The 56-69-year group was small, and its depth increase did not reach significance, likely because of low power. Spike-specific TCR breadth and depth rose significantly after two AZD1222 doses compared with day 0 and with MenACWY recipients. Conclusions about previously exposed vaccinees are limited because only six or seven AZD1222 recipients were SARS-CoV-2 seropositive at baseline. No day 14 peak-response samples were available, so repertoires were characterized only after the peak T cell response.

The CDR3 starts with the cysteine, ends with the phenylalanine, and has 13 residues. The kept DNA is CDR3 alone, 39 bases in frame from the first base. The germline V gene (reference sequence) sets CDR1 to SEHNR and CDR2 to FQNEAQ. Recombination linked TRBV7-9 to TRBJ1-4, and TRBD1 matches 8 of the central bases. The sequencing here drew on peripheral blood, taken on day 0 of AZD1222 vaccination. This receptor was obtained from an adult in good health. The encoded CDR3 is CASSSPDRDGFRF. The nucleotide sequence reads TGTGCCAGCAGCTCTCCGGACAGGGATGGGTTTAGGTTT.